This T cell receptor (beta chain) was documented in a study of identical twins. Study outcomes and limitations: A lower insertion count was a feature of abundant cord blood beta clonotypes, with no such feature in memory repertoires.

MiXCR was run by TCRdb on the 5' RACE reads, yielding one entry per CDR3 protein. Of approximately 600,000 distinct CDR3 sequences listed, about 7% are singletons. Germline V gene sequence: CDR1 SEHNR, CDR2 FQNEAQ (reference sequence). V was clipped by 4 bases and J by 10 bases, with 11 bases between them. The CDR3 sequence is 12 residues long. With no exceptions, donors were healthy Caucasians. In its sample, this clonotype was seen many times. No antigen is known for it. The data also belong to a second study, concerning yellow fever vaccine responses in identical twins.

This clonotype was sampled from a woman younger than 30 in good health. J is TRBJ2-1 and V is TRBV7-9, with TRBD2 as a possible D gene (5 bases). Sequences were obtained from PBMCs. CDR3 in amino acids: CASSSTMREQFF. CDR3 nucleotide sequence: TGTGCCAGCAGCTCGACTATGAGGGAGCAGTTCTTC.